The clone carrying this T cell receptor (beta chain) was counted between two and nine times. CDR1 is SGHNT and CDR2 is YYREEE in the germline V gene (reference sequence). V lost 0 bases and J 5 bases, leaving 14 bases between the germline ends. The CDR3 covers 15 residues. Primers: 60 Vbeta forward and 13 Jbeta reverse. The table came from immunoSEQ multiplex PCR; TCRdb's copy has only in-frame clones and leaves some out. The sample shows approximately 91,000 clones, 55% to 65% of them seen only once. This specimen belongs to a study of cytomegalovirus exposure and HLA in healthy donors. The TCR was taken from a human donor in good health. Material: PBMCs. This chain links TRBV5-4 with TRBJ1-1; TRBD1 might be the D (5 bases). The CDR3 protein is CASSLVGDRGTEAFF. For the CDR3, the DNA is TGTGCCAGCAGCTTGGTGGGGGATCGGGGGACTGAAGCTTTCTTT.